The 32 T cell receptor beta chains below were found in one sample sequenced in a study of CD8+ T cells in alopecia areata. Treatment specified: oral pan-JAK inhibitor, 5-10 mg twice daily. Extraction of RNA preceded its reverse transcription into cDNA, which served as the sequencing template. The assay was immunoSEQ multiplex PCR, and TCRdb's table has in-frame clones only and misses some. The sample shows roughly 60,000 clones, approximately 44% of them seen only once. The source was CD8+ T cells sorted from blood, collected at approximately week 39, from a patient treated with tofacitinib. These receptors were collected from a human donor with alopecia areata.

Regarding this clone: Different DNA sequences within this sample yield the same CDR3. The chain employs TRBV18 and TRBJ2-2; D unresolved. The V end was cut by 2 bases, the J end by 6 bases, with 4 bases between. This CDR3 is 12 amino acids long. Germline-derived CDR1 and CDR2 are KGHSH and LQKENI. The CDR3 DNA reads TGTGCCAGCTCACCAGGAGCCGGGGAGCTGTTTTTT. It specifies CASSPGAGELFF.

In the case of this clone: Other DNA variants within this sample encode the same CDR3. The chain uses TRBV29-1 and TRBJ2-7, with D perhaps matching TRBD1 (6 bases). The CDR3 is 13 amino acids. Germline lookup yields CDR1 SQVTM and CDR2 ANQGSEA. The V and J ends lost 3 bases and 0 bases respectively, with 9 bases between them. CDR3 protein: CSVETGSSYEQYF. The CDR3 nucleotides read TGCAGCGTTGAGACAGGAAGCTCCTACGAGCAGTACTTC.

The chain combines TRBV6-1 with TRBJ2-3, with TRBD2 matching 8 bases. Germline-derived CDR1 and CDR2 are MNHNS and SASEGT. This CDR3 region has 16 residues. With V trimmed by 2 bases and J by 4 bases, 8 bases remained unmatched. The CDR3 DNA follows: TGTGCCAGCAGTGAATACGGGAGGGCAATCGCAGATACGCAGTATTTT. Its translation is CASSEYGRAIADTQYF.

The chain carries TRBV25-1 and TRBJ2-3; a possible D gene is TRBD2 (6 bases). Germline V gives CDR1 MGHDK, CDR2 SYGVNS. Trimming left V 4 bases short and J 0 bases short, with 17 bases between. The CDR3 consists of 17 residues. This CDR3 is CASSGEIRERSTDTQYF. CDR3 coding DNA: TGTGCCAGCAGTGGGGAGATACGGGAGCGAAGCACAGATACGCAGTATTTT.

The chain recombines TRBV5-1 with TRBJ2-2; possibly TRBD1 for D (6 bases). The CDR3 covers 15 residues. Trimming shortened V by 2 bases and J by 6 bases, and 14 bases separated the two germline ends. Germline values: CDR1 SGHRS, CDR2 YFSETQ. As DNA, the CDR3 is TGCGCCAGCAGCTTAGGTTTTCAGGGGCCCGGGGAGCTGTTTTTT. This encodes CASSLGFQGPGELFF.

The J gene is TRBJ1-1, the V gene TRBV11-2, with TRBD1 matching over 9 bases. CDR3 length: 14 residues. The germline CDR1 and CDR2 sequences are SGHAT and FQNNGV. Trimming cost V 2 bases and J 11 bases; bases outside gene matches: 9. In nucleotides, the CDR3 is TGTGCCAGCAGCTTAACTGGGACAGGGAGGCAGGCTTTCTTT. Translated: CASSLTGTGRQAFF.

J is TRBJ2-5 and V is TRBV5-1, with TRBD2 matching 8 bases. The V gene end was trimmed by 1 base and the J gene end by 4 bases; junction bases not matched to a gene: 0. This CDR3 contains 13 residues. Germline V gene lookup returns CDR1 SGHRS and CDR2 YFSETQ. The CDR3 DNA reads as TGCGCCAGCAGCTTGAGCGGGAGAGAGACCCAGTACTTC. It encodes CASSLSGRETQYF.

In its sample, this clone was seen a few times. V is TRBV5-4 and J is TRBJ2-7; D assignment may be TRBD1 or TRBD2 (5 bases each). Trimming took off 4 bases at V and 2 bases at J, with 7 bases between the two ends. Germline CDR1 is SGHNT and CDR2 is YYREEE (reference sequence). This CDR3 has 12 residues. The DNA for the CDR3 is TGTGCCAGCAGCGGGGGAACCTACGAGCAGTACTTC. Residues: CASSGGTYEQYF.

The J gene is TRBJ1-2, the V gene TRBV9; TRBD1 might be the D (5 bases). Germline lookup yields CDR1 SGDLS and CDR2 YYNGEE. Trimming shortened V by 3 bases and J by 1 base, and 10 bases separated the two germline ends. The CDR3 consists of 14 residues. The chain's CDR3 is CASSAGGSNYGYTF. CDR3 sequence (DNA): TGTGCCAGCAGCGCCGGGGGAAGTAACTATGGCTACACCTTC.

The chain recombines TRBV7-9 with TRBJ2-7; D remains unclear. V shed 1 base and J shed 5 bases, with 6 bases lying between them. CDR1 and CDR2 (germline): SEHNR, FQNEAQ (reference sequence). This CDR3 comprises 12 residues. The CDR3 reads CASSLVKDEQYF. CDR3 nucleotide sequence: TGTGCCAGCAGCTTAGTAAAGGACGAGCAGTACTTC.

The chain employs TRBV4-1 and TRBJ2-3; D is unclear. The ends were cut back, 4 bases at V and 3 bases at J, with 11 bases in the middle. Germline assignment: CDR1 MGHRA and CDR2 YSYEKL. The CDR3 is made up of 14 amino acids. CDR3 coding DNA: TGCGCCAGCAGCCGCCGTATTGGGACAGATACGCAGTATTTT. Translating gives CASSRRIGTDTQYF.

The rearrangement uses TRBV27 and TRBJ2-1; D is unclear. The V end was cut by 5 bases, the J end by 0 bases, with 11 bases between. Germline assignment: CDR1 MNHEY and CDR2 SMNVEV (reference sequence). This CDR3 has 15 residues. In DNA, the CDR3 is TGTGCCAGCAGTCGGACCGAAAACTCCTACAATGAGCAGTTCTTC. Translated, it gives CASSRTENSYNEQFF.

This clone was picked up one time. This chain links TRBV5-6 with TRBJ1-4, with D hard to call. V was pared by 4 bases and J by 8 bases, with 18 bases between. The CDR3 length is 15 residues. CDR1 SGHDT and CDR2 YYEEEE come from the germline V gene. This CDR3 is CASSLAPPEGEKLFF. CDR3 DNA: TGTGCCAGCAGCCTTGCTCCCCCGGAGGGAGAAAAACTGTTTTTT.

In this sample, this clone turned up a few times. This chain links TRBV29-1 with TRBJ2-7; D ambiguous. CDR3 length: 11 amino acids. The V gene lost 7 bases and the J gene lost 7 bases, with 14 bases spanning the gap. Germline CDR1 is SQVTM and CDR2 is ANQGSEA. CDR3 sequence reads: CSAWVVGEQYF. The CDR3 DNA sequence: TGCAGCGCCTGGGTGGTCGGGGAGCAGTACTTC.

This clone was counted between two and nine times. The chain is built from TRBV6-5 and TRBJ2-3; 10 bases align to TRBD2. J lost 3 bases, V lost 6 bases, and 6 bases had no gene match. From germline, CDR1 is MNHEY and CDR2 SVGAGI. The CDR3 consists of 15 residues. CDR3 DNA: TGTGCCAGCAGCCCCCCGACTAGCGGGACAGATACGCAGTATTTT. This translates into CASSPPTSGTDTQYF.

The rearrangement uses TRBV30 and TRBJ1-5; possibly TRBD1 for D (5 bases). The germline V gene has CDR1 GTSNPN and CDR2 SVGIG (reference sequence). Trimming left V 5 bases short and J 0 bases short, with 11 bases between. The CDR3 runs 14 residues. CDR3 loop: CAWGTLNSNQPQHF. As DNA, the CDR3 is TGTGCCTGGGGGACTCTTAATAGCAATCAGCCCCAGCATTTT.

The sample holds a few counts of this clone. The chain has TRBV29-1 and TRBJ2-2; the D is unclear. This CDR3 is 13 amino acids long. Trimming left V 4 bases short and J 0 bases short, with 6 bases between. CDR1 and CDR2 from the germline V gene are SQVTM and ANQGSEA. DNA for the CDR3: TGCAGCGTTGGTCAGCCGAACACCGGGGAGCTGTTTTTT. Its translation is CSVGQPNTGELFF.

This clone has just a few counts. J is TRBJ1-2 and V is TRBV7-9, with TRBD1 matching over 8 bases. V was clipped by 7 bases and J by 3 bases; unmatched bases: 10. Germline CDR1 and CDR2: SEHNR and FQNEAQ (reference sequence). This CDR3 is built from 15 residues. CDR3 protein: CASTKDRVSYYGYTF. As DNA, the CDR3 is TGTGCCAGCACCAAGGACAGGGTCTCCTACTATGGCTACACCTTC.

This clone showed up just once. The chain combines TRBV6-1 with TRBJ2-1; D is undetermined. Germline CDR1 MNHNS, CDR2 SASEGT. Trimming shortened V by 6 bases and J by 6 bases, and 12 bases separated the two germline ends. The CDR3 contains 13 residues. The CDR3 region is CASSPGFGNEQFF. CDR3 DNA sequence: TGTGCCAGCAGCCCCGGGTTCGGCAATGAGCAGTTCTTC.

The J gene is TRBJ2-1, the V gene TRBV6-1; TRBD1 agrees at 8 bases. The germline V gene encodes CDR1 MNHNS and CDR2 SASEGT. There are 15 residues in the CDR3. V was clipped by 5 bases and J by 5 bases; unmatched bases: 8. CDR3 amino acids: CASSTRDRRDNEQFF. The CDR3 nucleotides are TGTGCCAGCAGTACCCGGGACAGGCGCGACAATGAGCAGTTCTTC.

The chain is built from TRBV4-1 and TRBJ2-2, with D perhaps being TRBD1 or TRBD2 (5 bases each). The V gene lost 4 bases and the J gene lost 6 bases, with 15 bases spanning the gap. Germline-derived CDR1 and CDR2 are MGHRA and YSYEKL. CDR3 size: 15 residues. The chain's CDR3 is CASSLRDGGPGELFF. The CDR3 DNA sequence: TGCGCCAGCAGCCTGAGGGACGGCGGGCCCGGGGAGCTGTTTTTT.

This rearrangement joins TRBV2 to TRBJ2-7; either TRBD1 or TRBD2 may fit D (5 bases each). V lost 7 bases and J 3 bases, leaving 22 bases between the germline ends. CDR1 and CDR2 from the germline V gene are SNHLY and FYNNEI. CDR3 size: 16 residues. CDR3 protein: CASTPGLGTLDYEQYF. CDR3 coding DNA: TGTGCCAGCACTCCGGGCCTCGGGACGCTAGACTACGAGCAGTACTTC.

The chain combines TRBV11-1 with TRBJ2-7; maybe TRBD1 (7 bases). From germline, CDR1 is SGHAT and CDR2 FQDESV (reference sequence). V was clipped by 5 bases and J by 3 bases, with 17 bases between them. The CDR3 runs to 15 residues. CDR3: CASSIRGDSLYEQYF. CDR3 DNA: TGTGCCAGCAGCATACGCGGGGACAGCCTCTACGAGCAGTACTTC. The full variable domain, with the rest looked up from reference TRBV11-1 and TRBJ2-7, is EAEVAQSPRYKITEKSQAVAFWCDPISGHATLYWYRQILGQGPELLVQFQDESVVDDSQLPKDRFSAERLKGVDSTLKIQPAELGDSAMYLCASSIRGDSLYEQYFGPGTRLTVT.

The CDR3, as DNA: TGCAGCACAAATCGTTGGGAGCTGATCTCAGATACGCAGTATTTT. Residues: CSTNRWELISDTQYF. This chain joins TRBV29-1 and TRBJ2-3, with D maybe TRBD2 (5 bases). The germline V and J ends were trimmed by 8 bases and 4 bases, with 22 bases remaining between them. This CDR3 is built from 15 residues. Germline V gene lookup returns CDR1 SQVTM and CDR2 ANQGSEA.

This sequence joins TRBV25-1 and TRBJ1-5; possibly TRBD1 for D (6 bases). Germline values: CDR1 MGHDK, CDR2 SYGVNS. The CDR3 spans 14 residues. Trimming stripped 2 bases from V and 5 bases from J, with 10 bases between. The CDR3 nucleotides are TGTGCCAGCAGTGAAAGAGGGGGTTATCAGCCCCAGCATTTT. Amino acids: CASSERGGYQPQHF.

CDR3 loop: CASSVSGYNEQFF. The CDR3 nucleotides are TGTGCCAGCAGTGTAAGCGGATACAATGAGCAGTTCTTC. V gene TRBV9 combines with J gene TRBJ2-1; D perhaps matches TRBD2 (5 bases). The CDR3 has 13 amino acids. V gave up 5 bases and J gave up 4 bases, with 10 bases separating them. The germline V gene encodes CDR1 SGDLS and CDR2 YYNGEE.

The chain links TRBV2 to TRBJ1-1; 10 bases map to TRBD1. The CDR3 has 14 residues. With V trimmed by 6 bases and J by 4 bases, 5 bases remained unmatched. The germline gives CDR1 SNHLY, CDR2 FYNNEI. The chain's CDR3 is CASSKGQGVTEAFF. CDR3 nucleotides: TGTGCCAGCAGCAAAGGACAGGGGGTCACTGAAGCTTTCTTT.

There are a few counts of this clone. V is TRBV29-1 and J is TRBJ2-7, with 7 bases that match TRBD2. The V gene's germline CDR1 is SQVTM and CDR2 ANQGSEA. The V segment lost 0 bases and the J segment 4 bases; nucleotides outside the gene matches: 3. This CDR3 has 13 amino acids. CDR3 sequence reads: CSVEDGTKYEQYF. DNA for the CDR3: TGCAGCGTTGAAGATGGGACTAAATACGAGCAGTACTTC.

The chain is built from TRBV9 and TRBJ2-5, with D hard to call. This CDR3 region has 14 residues. The V and J ends lost 4 bases and 2 bases respectively, with 12 bases between them. Looked up from germline, CDR1 is SGDLS and CDR2 is YYNGEE. CDR3 DNA sequence: TGTGCCAGCAGCTCAGGCACTGAGCAAGAGACCCAGTACTTC. Residues: CASSSGTEQETQYF. The entire variable domain, with the rest obtained from reference TRBV9 and TRBJ2-5, is as follows: DSGVTQTPKHLITATGQRVTLRCSPRSGDLSVYWYQQSLDQGLQFLIQYYNGEERAKGNILERFSAQQFPDLHSELNLSSLELGDSALYFCASSSGTEQETQYFGPGTRLLVL.

This clone is termed medium-sized. The chain has TRBV6-5 and TRBJ2-2; TRBD2 might be the D (6 bases). V was trimmed by 6 bases and J by 6 bases, leaving 14 bases between them. Germline CDR1 reads MNHEY; CDR2 reads SVGAGI. The CDR3 has 14 residues. As DNA, the CDR3 is TGTGCCAGCAGGCACGCGCGGGAATCCGGGGAGCTGTTTTTT. This translates into CASRHARESGELFF.

V and J are TRBV11-2 and TRBJ1-2, with 11 bases that match TRBD1. The CDR3 covers 15 residues. CDR1 SGHAT and CDR2 FQNNGV come from the germline V gene. J gave up 7 bases and V 5 bases, and 9 bases lay outside the gene matches. Written as DNA, the CDR3 is TGTGCCAGCAGCCATCTCTTGGACAGGGGGCTTGGCTACACCTTC. This gives the protein CASSHLLDRGLGYTF.

This clone turned up a few times. V is TRBV29-1 and J is TRBJ2-1, with D possibly called TRBD1 or TRBD2 (6 bases each). The length of the CDR3 is 14 residues. CDR1 and CDR2 (germline): SQVTM, ANQGSEA. Trimming stripped 1 base from V and 9 bases from J, with 16 bases between. The CDR3 DNA reads as TGCAGCGTTGAAGGGGGGGCAAAAAGAGGTGAGCAGTTCTTC. Amino acids: CSVEGGAKRGEQFF.